What follows describes a single TCR beta chain. This may be a read error: a much more frequent sequence differs by one nucleotide. The data were obtained in a study of blood T cells in healthy people across ages. For the second PCR, which ran for about 7 to 11 cycles, a sample-barcoded 5' primer and a J-beta primer mix were used. TCRdb used MiXCR to reprocess the 5' RACE reads, holding one entry per CDR3 protein. Here the sample spans hundreds of thousands of distinct CDR3 sequences, roughly half being singletons. This CDR3 spans 16 amino acids. Trimming shortened V by 0 bases and J by 11 bases, and 22 bases separated the two germline ends.

J is TRBJ2-5 and V is TRBV12-3 or TRBV12-4; D is perhaps TRBD1 (5 bases). This receptor was identified in a woman older than 75 in good health. Material for sequencing was blood. The CDR3 reads CASSLAVDVKGNEQYF. In nucleotides, the CDR3 is TGTGCCAGCAGTTTAGCGGTGGATGTAAAGGGGAATGAGCAGTACTTC.